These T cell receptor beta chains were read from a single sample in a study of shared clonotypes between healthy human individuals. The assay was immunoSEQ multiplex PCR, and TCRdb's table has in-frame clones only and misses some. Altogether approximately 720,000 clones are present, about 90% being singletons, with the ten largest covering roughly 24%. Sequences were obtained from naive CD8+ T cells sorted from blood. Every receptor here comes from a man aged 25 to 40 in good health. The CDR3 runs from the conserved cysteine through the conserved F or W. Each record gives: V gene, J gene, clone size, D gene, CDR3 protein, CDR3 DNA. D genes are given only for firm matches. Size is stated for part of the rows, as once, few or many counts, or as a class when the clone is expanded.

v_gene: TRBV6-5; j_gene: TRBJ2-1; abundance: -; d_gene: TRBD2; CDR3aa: CAIGSSGKNNEQFF; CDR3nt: TGTGCCATCGGATCTAGCGGGAAGAACAATGAGCAGTTCTTC
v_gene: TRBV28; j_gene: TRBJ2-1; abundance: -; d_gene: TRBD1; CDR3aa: CASIPRDSYNEQFF; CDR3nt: TGTGCCAGCATCCCCCGGGACAGCTACAATGAGCAGTTCTTC
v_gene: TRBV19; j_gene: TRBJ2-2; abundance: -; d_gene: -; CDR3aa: CASSGGDLYAGELFF; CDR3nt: TGTGCCAGTAGTGGCGGGGATTTGTATGCCGGGGAGCTGTTTTTT
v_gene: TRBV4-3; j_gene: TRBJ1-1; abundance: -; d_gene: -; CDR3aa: CASRDGAHTEAFF; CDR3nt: TGCGCCAGCAGGGATGGGGCTCACACTGAAGCTTTCTTT
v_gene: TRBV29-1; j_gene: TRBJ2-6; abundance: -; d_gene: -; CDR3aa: CSVEDSLWPNVLTF; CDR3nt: TGCAGCGTTGAAGACAGTTTATGGCCCAACGTCCTGACTTTC
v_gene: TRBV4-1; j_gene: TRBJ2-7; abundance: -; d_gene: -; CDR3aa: CASSQGPTIPEQYF; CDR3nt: TGCGCCAGCAGCCAAGGACCGACTATCCCCGAGCAGTACTTC
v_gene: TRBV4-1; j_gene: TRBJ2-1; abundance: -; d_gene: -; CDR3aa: CASSQEKAGLGEQFF; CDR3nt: TGCGCCAGCAGCCAAGAAAAAGCAGGCCTTGGAGAGCAGTTCTTC
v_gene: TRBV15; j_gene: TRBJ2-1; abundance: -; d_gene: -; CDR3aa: CATSSESGNEQFF; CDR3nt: TGTGCCACCAGCAGTGAGTCGGGCAATGAGCAGTTCTTC
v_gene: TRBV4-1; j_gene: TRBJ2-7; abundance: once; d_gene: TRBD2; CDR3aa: CASSAGLAEDPYEQYF; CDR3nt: TGCGCCAGCAGCGCGGGACTAGCGGAAGACCCCTACGAGCAGTACTTC
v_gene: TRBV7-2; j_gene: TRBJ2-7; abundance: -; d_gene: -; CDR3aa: CASSFLTYEQYF; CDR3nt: TGTGCCAGCAGCTTCCTGACCTACGAGCAGTACTTC
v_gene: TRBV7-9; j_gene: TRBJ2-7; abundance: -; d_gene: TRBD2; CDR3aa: CASSSSGAYEQYF; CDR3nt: TGTGCCAGCAGCTCTAGCGGGGCCTACGAGCAGTACTTC
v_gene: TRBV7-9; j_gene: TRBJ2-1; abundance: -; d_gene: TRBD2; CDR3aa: CASSFSTSGDEQFF; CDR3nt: TGTGCCAGCAGCTTCTCGACTAGCGGGGATGAGCAGTTCTTC
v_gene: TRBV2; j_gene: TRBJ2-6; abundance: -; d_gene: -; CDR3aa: CASSPTALEAGANVLTF; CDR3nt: TGTGCCAGCAGTCCGACAGCGTTAGAAGCTGGGGCCAACGTCCTGACTTTC
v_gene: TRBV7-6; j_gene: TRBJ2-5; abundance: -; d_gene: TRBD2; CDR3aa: CASTQTSGGQETQYF; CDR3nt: TGTGCCAGCACCCAGACTAGCGGGGGACAAGAGACCCAGTACTTC
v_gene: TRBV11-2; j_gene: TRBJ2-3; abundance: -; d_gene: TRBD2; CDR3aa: CASSHPERTRSTDTQYF; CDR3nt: TGTGCCAGCAGCCATCCCGAAAGGACTAGAAGCACAGATACGCAGTATTTT
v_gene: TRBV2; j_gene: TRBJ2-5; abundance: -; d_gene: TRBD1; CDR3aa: CASNPDRVLSETQYF; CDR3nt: TGTGCCAGCAACCCTGACAGGGTTTTGAGCGAGACCCAGTACTTC
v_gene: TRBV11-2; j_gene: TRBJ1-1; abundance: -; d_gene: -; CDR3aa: CASRQGMSTEAFF; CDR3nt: TGTGCCAGCAGGCAGGGGATGAGCACTGAAGCTTTCTTT
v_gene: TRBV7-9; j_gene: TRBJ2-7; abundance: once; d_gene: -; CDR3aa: CASSLAGRTEQYF; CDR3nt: TGTGCCAGCAGCTTAGCCGGCAGGACTGAGCAGTACTTC
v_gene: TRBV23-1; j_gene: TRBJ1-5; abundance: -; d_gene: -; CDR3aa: CASSPGDRWENQPQHF; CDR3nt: TGCGCCAGCAGTCCGGGGGATAGGTGGGAAAATCAGCCCCAGCATTTT
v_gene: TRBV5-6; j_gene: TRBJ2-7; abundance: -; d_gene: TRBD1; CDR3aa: CASSQGTGMTYEQYF; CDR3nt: TGTGCCAGCAGCCAAGGGACAGGGATGACCTACGAGCAGTACTTC
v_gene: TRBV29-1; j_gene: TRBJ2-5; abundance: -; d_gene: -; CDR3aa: CSVEDRGAATQYF; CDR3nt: TGCAGCGTTGAAGATCGGGGGGCTGCGACCCAGTACTTC
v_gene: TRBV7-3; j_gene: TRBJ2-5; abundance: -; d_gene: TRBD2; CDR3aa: CASSPNPAGGAETQYF; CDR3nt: TGTGCCAGCAGCCCGAACCCAGCGGGAGGGGCAGAGACCCAGTACTTC
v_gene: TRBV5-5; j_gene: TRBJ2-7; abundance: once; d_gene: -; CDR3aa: CASSLGLEQYF; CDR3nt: TGTGCCAGCAGCTTGGGACTAGAGCAGTACTTC
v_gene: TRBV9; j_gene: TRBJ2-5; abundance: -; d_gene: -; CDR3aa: CASSPRGGQETQYF; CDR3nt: TGTGCCAGCAGCCCCCGTGGGGGCCAAGAGACCCAGTACTTC
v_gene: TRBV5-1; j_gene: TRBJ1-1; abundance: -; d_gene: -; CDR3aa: CASSLGQAVGAEAFF; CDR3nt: TGCGCCAGCAGCTTGGGACAGGCCGTGGGTGCTGAAGCTTTCTTT
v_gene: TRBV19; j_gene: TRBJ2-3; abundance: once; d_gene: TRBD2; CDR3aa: CASSPTWGGGNTQYF; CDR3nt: TGTGCCAGTAGTCCAACATGGGGGGGAGGTAATACGCAGTATTTT
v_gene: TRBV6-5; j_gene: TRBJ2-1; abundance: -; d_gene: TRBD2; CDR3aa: CASSLAGYNEQFF; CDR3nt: TGTGCCAGCAGTTTAGCGGGCTACAATGAGCAGTTCTTC
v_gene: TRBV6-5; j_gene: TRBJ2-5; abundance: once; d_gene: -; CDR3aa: CASSYSTGIQETQYF; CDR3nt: TGTGCCAGCAGTTACTCGACCGGAATCCAAGAGACCCAGTACTTC
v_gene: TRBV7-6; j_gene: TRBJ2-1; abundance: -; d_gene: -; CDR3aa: CASSLDEQFF; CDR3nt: TGTGCCAGCAGCTTAGATGAGCAGTTCTTC
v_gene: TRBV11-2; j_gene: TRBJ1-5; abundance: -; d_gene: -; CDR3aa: CASARSNQPQHF; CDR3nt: TGTGCCAGCGCTAGGAGCAATCAGCCCCAGCATTTT
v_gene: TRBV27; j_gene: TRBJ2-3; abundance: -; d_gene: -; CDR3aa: CASSLSGSLFPPDTQYF; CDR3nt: TGTGCCAGCAGTTTATCGGGCTCACTCTTCCCACCAGATACGCAGTATTTT
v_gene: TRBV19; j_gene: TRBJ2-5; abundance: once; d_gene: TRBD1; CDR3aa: CASSVWDRDQETQYF; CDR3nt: TGTGCCAGTAGTGTATGGGACAGGGACCAAGAGACCCAGTACTTC
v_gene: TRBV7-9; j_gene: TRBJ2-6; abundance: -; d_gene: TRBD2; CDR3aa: CASSILEGGSTGANVLTF; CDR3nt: TGTGCCAGCAGCATCTTAGAGGGAGGGTCAACTGGGGCCAACGTCCTGACTTTC
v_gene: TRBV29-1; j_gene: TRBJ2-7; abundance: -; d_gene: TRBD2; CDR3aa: CSVEGTSGSEDEQYF; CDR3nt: TGCAGCGTTGAAGGGACTAGCGGGAGTGAGGACGAGCAGTACTTC
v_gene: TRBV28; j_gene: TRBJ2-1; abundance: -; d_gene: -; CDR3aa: CASSAVLGDEQFF; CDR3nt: TGTGCCAGCAGCGCAGTCCTGGGCGATGAGCAGTTCTTC
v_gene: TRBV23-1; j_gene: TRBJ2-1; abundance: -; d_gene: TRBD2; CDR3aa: CASRCWREGGNEQFF; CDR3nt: TGCGCCAGCAGATGTTGGCGGGAGGGGGGCAATGAGCAGTTCTTC
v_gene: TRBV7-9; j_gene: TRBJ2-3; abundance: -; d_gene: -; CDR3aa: CASSSWRETDTQYF; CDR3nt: TGTGCCAGCAGCTCGTGGAGGGAGACAGATACGCAGTATTTT
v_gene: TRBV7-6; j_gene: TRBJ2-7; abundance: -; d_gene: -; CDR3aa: CASSFGTTYEQYF; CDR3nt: TGTGCCAGCAGCTTTGGGACCACCTACGAGCAGTACTTC
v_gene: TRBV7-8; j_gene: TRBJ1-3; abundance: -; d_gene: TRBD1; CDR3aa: CASSPGGFSGNTIYF; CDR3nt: TGTGCCAGCAGCCCAGGGGGCTTCTCTGGAAACACCATATATTTT
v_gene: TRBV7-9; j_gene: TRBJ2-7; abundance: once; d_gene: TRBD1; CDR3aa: CASSLDRGDLEQYF; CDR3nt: TGTGCCAGCAGCTTAGACAGGGGGGATCTCGAGCAGTACTTC
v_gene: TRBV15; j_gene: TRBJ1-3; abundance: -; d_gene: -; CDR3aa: CATSRALEGNTIYF; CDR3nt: TGTGCCACCAGCAGAGCCCTTGAAGGAAACACCATATATTTT
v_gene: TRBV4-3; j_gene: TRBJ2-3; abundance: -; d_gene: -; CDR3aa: CASSQEGWGEADTQYF; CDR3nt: TGCGCCAGCAGCCAAGAGGGGTGGGGGGAGGCAGATACGCAGTATTTT
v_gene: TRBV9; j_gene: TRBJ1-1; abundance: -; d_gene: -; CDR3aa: CASSVSGNMNTEAFF; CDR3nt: TGTGCCAGCAGCGTTTCGGGAAACATGAACACTGAAGCTTTCTTT
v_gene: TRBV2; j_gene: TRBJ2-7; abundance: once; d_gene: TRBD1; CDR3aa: CAASPGQGVREQYF; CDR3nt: TGTGCCGCGTCCCCGGGACAGGGGGTGAGGGAGCAGTACTTC
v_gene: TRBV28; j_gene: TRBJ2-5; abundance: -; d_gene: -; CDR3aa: CASNTFAGQETQYF; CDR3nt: TGTGCCAGCAACACCTTCGCTGGCCAAGAGACCCAGTACTTC
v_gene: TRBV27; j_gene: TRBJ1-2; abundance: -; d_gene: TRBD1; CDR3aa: CASSLGQGISFYTF; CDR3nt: TGTGCCAGCAGTTTAGGACAGGGGATATCGTTCTACACCTTC
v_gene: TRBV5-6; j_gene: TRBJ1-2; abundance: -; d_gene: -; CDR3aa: CASSSEVTESHGYTF; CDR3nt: TGTGCCAGCAGCTCTGAGGTGACGGAGTCCCATGGCTACACCTTC
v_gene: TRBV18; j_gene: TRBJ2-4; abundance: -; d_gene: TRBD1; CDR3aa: CASSKTRQGVNYIQYF; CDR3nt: TGTGCCAGCTCAAAAACTAGACAGGGGGTGAACTACATTCAGTACTTC
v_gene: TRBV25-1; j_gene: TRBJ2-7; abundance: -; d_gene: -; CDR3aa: CASRMTSSYEQYF; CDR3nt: TGTGCCAGCAGAATGACTAGCTCCTACGAGCAGTACTTC
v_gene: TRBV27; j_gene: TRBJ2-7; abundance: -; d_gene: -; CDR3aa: CASSEGVVWYF; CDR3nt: TGTGCCAGCAGTGAGGGAGTAGTGTGGTACTTC
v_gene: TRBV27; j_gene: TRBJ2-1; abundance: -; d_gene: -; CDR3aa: CASSLNFYNEQFF; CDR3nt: TGTGCCAGCAGTTTAAACTTTTACAATGAGCAGTTCTTC